The 5 T cell receptor beta chains in this list originate from one sample, sequenced in a study of T cell responses to AZD1222 COVID-19 vaccine. Sequencing was performed with immunoSEQ multiplex PCR; in TCRdb, only in-frame clones are kept and a portion is missing. Of tens of thousands of clones detected, over 70% appear once; the ten largest clones hold 4% to 5%. This material consisted of peripheral blood, taken 28 days after the second AZD1222 dose. The receptors come from an adult who received the AZD1222 COVID-19 vaccine.

The rearrangement links TRBV6-5 to TRBJ1-2; D possibly corresponds to TRBD1 (5 bases). The germline gives CDR1 MNHEY, CDR2 SVGAGI. The V end lost 2 bases, the J end lost 8 bases, and 9 bases lay between the germline ends. The CDR3 extends over 12 amino acids. The CDR3 nucleotides read TGTGCCAGCAGTTACGGGGGAAGAGGCTACACCTTC. Protein sequence: CASSYGGRGYTF.

The rearrangement joins TRBV5-1 to TRBJ1-1; D is unclear. The CDR3 runs 15 residues. Trimming stripped 3 bases from V and 0 bases from J, with 12 bases between. The germline gives CDR1 SGHRS, CDR2 YFSETQ. The CDR3 protein is CASSSYGSMNTEAFF. The CDR3 region has the DNA TGCGCCAGCAGCTCTTACGGGAGCATGAACACTGAAGCTTTCTTT.

J is TRBJ1-1 and V is TRBV10-1; the D gene is possibly TRBD1 (5 bases). The germline gives CDR1 WNHNN, CDR2 SYGVQD (reference sequence). CDR3 length: 14 residues. V was clipped by 2 bases and J by 1 base, with 8 bases between them. CDR3 in DNA: TGCGCCAGCAGTGAGGATGGGGCGAACACTGAAGCTTTCTTT. Amino acid sequence: CASSEDGANTEAFF.

The V call is TRBV6-5, the J call TRBJ1-6; D gene uncertain. Germline V lookup: CDR1 MNHEY, CDR2 SVGAGI. This CDR3 has 13 residues. V lost 8 bases and J lost 6, with 11 bases in between. CDR3 loop: CASGEYGNSPLHF. CDR3 DNA sequence: TGTGCCAGCGGCGAATACGGTAATTCACCCCTCCACTTT.

The chain employs TRBV5-1 and TRBJ1-2; TRBD1 is a possible D gene (5 bases). Germline loops: CDR1 SGHRS, CDR2 YFSETQ. Between the trimmed V and J ends, which lost 2 bases and 2 bases, there was a span of 10 bases. The CDR3 runs to 14 residues. This CDR3 reads CASSLTGNNYGYTF. CDR3 in DNA: TGCGCCAGCAGCTTAACAGGAAACAACTATGGCTACACCTTC. The full variable domain, with the rest looked up from reference TRBV5-1 and TRBJ1-2, is KAGVTQTPRYLIKTRGQQVTLSCSPISGHRSVSWYQQTPGQGLQFLFEYFSETQRNKGNFPGRFSGRQFSNSRSEMNVSTLELGDSALYLCASSLTGNNYGYTFGSGTRLTVV.